The rows below give T cell receptor beta chains drawn from one sample of a study of blood T cell repertoires in COVID-19. Libraries were prepared by immunoSEQ multiplex PCR; TCRdb keeps only in-frame clonotypes and omits some of them. The sample carries under 150,000 clones, roughly 80% recorded once. The sequenced sample was peripheral blood. All receptors come from a man aged 50-59 years with acute or convalescent COVID-19. Each CDR3 is given with its conserved first and last residue. The D gene is left open where the match is weak. For some rows the clone size is stated as once, few or many, or as a class when expanded; others skip it.

TRBJ1-3	.	TRBV5-6	.	TGTGCCAGCGCCCCGAGAGGAAACACCATATATTTT	CASAPRGNTIYF
TRBJ2-7	.	TRBV21-1	.	TGTGCCAGCAGCAGGACAGGGTTAAACTACGAGCAGTACTTC	CASSRTGLNYEQYF
TRBJ2-3	.	TRBV6-4	.	TGTGCCCTAGAGGGCGGAGTGCGAGATACGCAGTATTTT	CALEGGVRDTQYF
TRBJ1-1	.	TRBV4-1	TRBD1	TGCGCCAGCACCCCCCAGGGCAGGGGGCGAACTGAAGCTTTCTTT	CASTPQGRGRTEAFF
TRBJ1-4	.	TRBV21-1	.	TGTGCCAGCAGCCTCCACTACTACGGTGAAAAACTGTTTTTT	CASSLHYYGEKLFF
TRBJ1-2	.	TRBV30	.	.	CAWTTVAGVGYTF
TRBJ1-5	.	TRBV21-1	.	TGTGCCAGCAGCCCCCGTTCTGAACAGGGGGCCAATCAGCCCCAGCATTTT	CASSPRSEQGANQPQHF
TRBJ1-4	.	TRBV12-3/TRBV12-4	.	TGTGCCAGCAGTTTTGGACAGGAAAAACTGTTTTTT	CASSFGQEKLFF
TRBJ2-1	.	TRBV7-2	.	TGTGCCAGCAGCTTGGGTAAGGTTTGGGGGGGCCTACGAGAGCAGTTCTTC	CASSLGKVWGGLREQFF
TRBJ2-1	.	TRBV7-2	TRBD2	TGTGCCAGCATCTTAGCGGGGGGCTACAATGAGCAGTTCTTC	CASILAGGYNEQFF
TRBJ2-5	once	TRBV14	TRBD1	TGTGCCAGCAGCCCTCGACAGGGGTGGACCCAGTACTTC	CASSPRQGWTQYF
TRBJ2-5	.	TRBV5-5	TRBD2	TGTGCCCGCAGCAAAAGCGGCGGGGGGGCTAGGGAGACCCAGTACTTC	CARSKSGGGARETQYF
TRBJ2-1	.	TRBV27	.	TGTGCCAGCAGAGTGGAGTACCGCTCCTACAATGAGCAGTTCTTC	CASRVEYRSYNEQFF
TRBJ1-2	.	TRBV19	TRBD1	TGTGCCAGTATGAGAAGGGACAGGCCCTATGGCTACACCTTC	CASMRRDRPYGYTF
TRBJ1-4	.	TRBV15	.	TGTGCCACCAGCAGCCCATTAGGAACGAGCGATGAAAAACTGTTTTTT	CATSSPLGTSDEKLFF
TRBJ1-1	.	TRBV30	.	TGTGCCTGGATTGAATCCAGAAACACTGAAGCTTTCTTT	CAWIESRNTEAFF
TRBJ1-1	.	TRBV11-2	.	TGTGCCAGCAGCTTGGGGCAGTCGAACACTGAAGCTTTCTTT	CASSLGQSNTEAFF
TRBJ2-6	.	TRBV6-1	TRBD1	TGTGCCAGCAGTGAAGATGTATGGGACAGGGTCTCTGGGGCCAACGTCCTGACTTTC	CASSEDVWDRVSGANVLTF
TRBJ2-7	.	TRBV4-1	.	TGCGCCAGCAGCCAATACGGGTCGGGGTCCTACGAGCAGTACTTC	CASSQYGSGSYEQYF
TRBJ1-4	once	TRBV28	.	TGTGCCAGCAGCGGAGGGCCAGTTAATGAAAAACTGTTTTTT	CASSGGPVNEKLFF
TRBJ1-2	.	TRBV5-1	.	TGCGCCAGCAGCTTGGCCGCGTATGGCTACACCTTC	CASSLAAYGYTF
TRBJ1-1	few	TRBV9	.	TGTGCCAGCAGCTTCATCATCAGCGTCCCTGAAGCTTTCTTT	CASSFIISVPEAFF
TRBJ1-6	.	TRBV4-1	.	TGCGCCAGCAGCCAAGGCGGGCACAAGCGTTCACCCCTCCACTTT	CASSQGGHKRSPLHF
TRBJ1-6	.	TRBV5-1	TRBD1	TGCGCCAGCAGCTGGGGGGACAGTTCACCCCTCCACTTT	CASSWGDSSPLHF